The 21 T cell receptor beta chains listed next were all sequenced from one sample in a study of shared clonotypes between healthy human individuals. The table came from immunoSEQ multiplex PCR; TCRdb's copy has only in-frame clones and leaves some out. This table has 450,000 to 500,000 clones, 76% appearing once. Sequenced material: PBMCs. Source of these receptors: a woman in her thirties or forties in good health. Some clones in this sample may be carry-over from other donors' samples.

The J gene is TRBJ2-1, the V gene TRBV19; D is perhaps TRBD2 (8 bases). The CDR3 is made up of 20 amino acids. Germline loops: CDR1 LNHDA, CDR2 SQIVND (reference sequence). The germline V and J ends were trimmed by 1 base and 6 bases, with 28 bases remaining between them. CDR3 in amino acids: CASSIAPGGWVSGTSNEQFF. Written as DNA, the CDR3 is TGTGCCAGTAGTATAGCCCCAGGGGGGTGGGTTAGCGGGACGAGCAATGAGCAGTTCTTC.

The gene calls are TRBV5-6 and TRBJ2-3; D is unresolved. The CDR3 loop spans 14 amino acids. Germline V gene lookup returns CDR1 SGHDT and CDR2 YYEEEE. Trimming left V 6 bases short and J 0 bases short, with 11 bases between. The CDR3 loop reads CASTGASSTDTQYF. DNA of the CDR3: TGTGCCAGCACAGGAGCAAGTAGCACAGATACGCAGTATTTT.

About this clone itself: Different DNA sequences within this sample yield the same CDR3. The chain recombines TRBV18 with TRBJ2-2; a weak D match, TRBD2 (6 bases). The CDR3 length is 15 residues. The V gene lost 0 bases and the J gene lost 1 base, with 6 bases spanning the gap. Germline loops: CDR1 KGHSH, CDR2 LQKENI. The CDR3 coding sequence is TGTGCCAGCTCACCACCTAGCGGGAACACCGGGGAGCTGTTTTTT. Encoded protein: CASSPPSGNTGELFF. The variable domain in full, with the rest retrieved from reference TRBV18 and TRBJ2-2, is NAGVMQNPRHLVRRRGQEARLRCSPMKGHSHVYWYRQLPEEGLKFMVYLQKENIIDESGMPKERFSAEFPKEGPSILRIQQVVRGDSAAYFCASSPPSGNTGELFFGEGSRLTVL.

This clone showed up many times. The V gene is TRBV28, the J gene TRBJ2-3, with D possibly being TRBD1 (6 bases). Trimming cost V 0 bases and J 6 bases, with 10 bases left between them. The CDR3 is 14 amino acids. Germline V gives CDR1 MDHEN, CDR2 SYDVKM. The CDR3 coding sequence is TGTGCCAGCAGTTTATGGCCCCAGGGGGATACGCAGTATTTT. Protein: CASSLWPQGDTQYF.

This sequence joins TRBV6-5 and TRBJ1-2, with 10 bases matching TRBD1. CDR1 MNHEY and CDR2 SVGAGI come from the germline V gene. Trimming took 8 bases from V and 5 from J; bases not matched to a gene: 2. The CDR3 loop spans 12 amino acids. The CDR3 region is CASGDRGYGYTF. Here the CDR3 DNA reads TGTGCCAGCGGGGACAGGGGATATGGCTACACCTTC.

CDR3 amino acids: CASSEFGGAGYEQFF. In DNA, the CDR3 is TGCGCCAGCAGTGAGTTCGGGGGAGCGGGCTATGAGCAGTTCTTC. This sequence joins TRBV10-2 and TRBJ2-1, with D tentatively TRBD2 (6 bases). This CDR3 is built from 15 residues. Trimming shortened V by 1 base and J by 8 bases, and 15 bases separated the two germline ends. CDR1 is WSHSY, CDR2 SAAADI, per germline.

The J gene is TRBJ2-2, the V gene TRBV5-1, with a tentative D call TRBD1 (5 bases). The CDR3 contains 14 residues. The germline CDR1 and CDR2 sequences are SGHRS and YFSETQ. Trimming shortened V by 8 bases and J by 2 bases, and 13 bases separated the two germline ends. The CDR3 DNA follows: TGCGCCAGTGCACTTCAGGGAAACACCGGGGAGCTGTTTTTT. Translation gives CASALQGNTGELFF.

V and J are TRBV2 and TRBJ2-5; TRBD2 matches 10 bases. The CDR3 has 13 residues. J lost 4 bases, V lost 8 bases, and 4 bases had no gene match. CDR1 is SNHLY, CDR2 FYNNEI, per germline. For the CDR3, the DNA is TGTGCCAGCCAAGCGGGAGGGCCAGAGACCCAGTACTTC. Protein: CASQAGGPETQYF.

The J gene is TRBJ2-2, the V gene TRBV7-3; D is unclear. CDR3 length: 12 residues. Germline CDR1 reads SGHTA; CDR2 reads FQGTGA. Deletions cut 2 bases from V and 10 bases from J, with 8 bases between. The CDR3, as DNA: TGTGCCAGCAGCTTAGGCCGCCAGGAGCTGTTTTTT. Its protein product is CASSLGRQELFF.

The chain carries TRBV7-3 and TRBJ2-5; D ambiguous. CDR3 length equals 13 residues. The V gene's germline CDR1 is SGHTA and CDR2 FQGTGA. V was trimmed by 4 bases and J by 0 bases, leaving 6 bases between them. The CDR3 DNA reads as TGTGCCAGCAGCTCTCAGCACCAAGAGACCCAGTACTTC. It encodes CASSSQHQETQYF.

V is TRBV28 and J is TRBJ1-3; 12 bases map to TRBD1. Germline lookup yields CDR1 MDHEN and CDR2 SYDVKM. The J segment lost 4 bases and the V segment lost 6 bases, leaving 4 bases of the junction unmatched. This CDR3 has 15 residues. CDR3 amino acids: CASSWGQGAGNTIYF. The CDR3 DNA reads as TGTGCCAGCAGCTGGGGACAGGGGGCGGGAAACACCATATATTTT.

Only a few counts were recorded for this clone. This sample includes further DNA sequences coding for the same CDR3. The rearrangement uses TRBV27 and TRBJ2-7, with 9 bases fitting TRBD2. With V trimmed by 6 bases and J by 3 bases, 9 bases remained unmatched. This CDR3 spans 15 amino acids. The germline V gene has CDR1 MNHEY and CDR2 SMNVEV (reference sequence). The CDR3, as DNA: TGTGCCAGCAGAAGGGAGACTAGCGGAGGCTACGAGCAGTACTTC. This translates into CASRRETSGGYEQYF.

Regarding this clone: Other DNA sequences in the same sample also yield this CDR3. The chain employs TRBV9 and TRBJ2-7; D call uncertain. Trimming took off 0 bases at V and 0 bases at J, with 7 bases between the two ends. In germline, CDR1 is SGDLS, CDR2 YYNGEE. CDR3 size: 14 residues. The CDR3 DNA reads TGTGCCAGCAGCGTAGCTCCGAACTCCTACGAGCAGTACTTC. Encoded protein: CASSVAPNSYEQYF.

The V and J genes are TRBV5-1 and TRBJ2-4, with 7 bases identical to TRBD2. The V gene end was trimmed by 4 bases and the J gene end by 8 bases; junction bases not matched to a gene: 6. The CDR3 extends over 13 amino acids. Germline values: CDR1 SGHRS, CDR2 YFSETQ. CDR3 sequence (DNA): TGCGCCAGCAGCGGGGACTATCTGGACATTCAGTACTTC. As protein: CASSGDYLDIQYF.

This clone was counted at least ten times. Other DNA variants within this sample encode the same CDR3. The chain combines TRBV5-1 with TRBJ2-5, with D possibly being TRBD2 (6 bases). Per the germline V gene, CDR1 is SGHRS and CDR2 is YFSETQ. This CDR3 comprises 13 residues. Trimming left V 5 bases short and J 4 bases short, with 12 bases between. Written as DNA, the CDR3 is TGCGCCAGCAGTCCTCGGGGGAGAGAGACCCAGTACTTC. Amino acids: CASSPRGRETQYF.

This clone was seen once. V gene TRBV9 combines with J gene TRBJ1-2; the match to TRBD1 covers 7 bases. CDR1 SGDLS and CDR2 YYNGEE come from the germline V gene. This CDR3 is built from 14 residues. The junction had 5 bases not matched to a gene; V was cut back by 4 bases and J by 2 bases. CDR3 protein: CASSLRDRNYGYTF. In nucleotides, the CDR3 is TGTGCCAGCAGCCTACGGGACAGAAACTATGGCTACACCTTC.

This sequence joins TRBV5-4 and TRBJ2-7; 7 bases are shared with TRBD1. Germline V gene lookup returns CDR1 SGHNT and CDR2 YYREEE (reference sequence). J gave up 2 bases and V 0 bases, and 5 bases lay outside the gene matches. This CDR3 region has 15 residues. DNA of the CDR3: TGTGCCAGCAGCTTGGGGCCAGGGGGAACCTACGAGCAGTACTTC. Translated, it gives CASSLGPGGTYEQYF.

This clone was seen only once. The DNA for the CDR3 is TGCACCAGCAGCCAAGGGGTGGGCACCTTC. Protein product: CTSSQGVGTF. This chain joins TRBV1 and TRBJ1-2. TRBV1 is listed as a pseudogene. The CDR3 contains 10 residues.

This clone was detected only once. A much larger clone lies a single base off, so this may be a read error. The chain uses TRBV6-4 and TRBJ1-1; no firm D call. V was shortened by 0 bases and J by 1 base, with 9 bases between the two germline ends. The germline V gene encodes CDR1 MRHNA and CDR2 SNTAGT. The CDR3 length is 15 residues. In nucleotides, the CDR3 is TGTGCCAGCAGTGACTCTGAGGGCCCGAACACTGAAGCTTTCTTT. Translated, it gives CASSDSEGPNTEAFF.

This clone came up a few times. The rearrangement joins TRBV27 to TRBJ1-5, with 9 bases fitting TRBD1. The CDR3 extends over 16 amino acids. Germline V lookup: CDR1 MNHEY, CDR2 SMNVEV (reference sequence). The J segment lost 2 bases and the V segment lost 0 bases, leaving 2 bases of the junction unmatched. The CDR3 loop is CASSLSRQGGNQPQHF. The CDR3 DNA follows: TGTGCCAGCAGTTTATCTAGACAGGGGGGCAATCAGCCCCAGCATTTT.

This sequence joins TRBV14 and TRBJ1-3, with D unclear. This CDR3 has 13 amino acids. Germline V gene data show CDR1 as SGHDN and CDR2 as FVKESK. Trimming removed 2 bases from V and 4 bases from J, with 6 bases in between. The CDR3 nucleotides read TGTGCCAGCAGCCAATCGCGCGGAAACACCATATATTTT. Its translation is CASSQSRGNTIYF.